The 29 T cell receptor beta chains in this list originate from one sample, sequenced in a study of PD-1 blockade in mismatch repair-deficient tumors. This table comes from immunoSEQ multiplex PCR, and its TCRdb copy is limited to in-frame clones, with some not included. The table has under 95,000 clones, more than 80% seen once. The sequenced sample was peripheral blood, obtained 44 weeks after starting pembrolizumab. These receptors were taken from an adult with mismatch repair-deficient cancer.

In DNA form, the CDR3 reads TGCGCCAGCAGCCAGCGCCATACAACTAATGAAAAACTGTTTTTT. It encodes CASSQRHTTNEKLFF. This chain uses TRBV4-1 with TRBJ1-4; D uncertain. V dropped 3 bases and J dropped 0 bases, with 8 bases sitting between them. The germline V gene encodes CDR1 MGHRA and CDR2 YSYEKL. The CDR3 runs to 15 residues.

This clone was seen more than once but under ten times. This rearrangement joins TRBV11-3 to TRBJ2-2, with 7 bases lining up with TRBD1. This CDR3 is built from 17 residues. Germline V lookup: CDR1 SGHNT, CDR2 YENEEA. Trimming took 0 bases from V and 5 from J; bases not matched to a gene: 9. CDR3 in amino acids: CASSLDGSRGMTGELFF. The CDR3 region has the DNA TGTGCCAGCAGCTTAGACGGCTCCAGGGGGATGACCGGGGAGCTGTTTTTT.

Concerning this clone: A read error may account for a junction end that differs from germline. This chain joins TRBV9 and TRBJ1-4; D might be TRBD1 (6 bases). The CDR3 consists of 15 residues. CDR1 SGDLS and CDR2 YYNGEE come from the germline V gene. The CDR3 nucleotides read TGTGCCCGCAGCGTGGGGGGGGCCGTGGATGAAAAACTGTTTTTT. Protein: CARSVGGAVDEKLFF.

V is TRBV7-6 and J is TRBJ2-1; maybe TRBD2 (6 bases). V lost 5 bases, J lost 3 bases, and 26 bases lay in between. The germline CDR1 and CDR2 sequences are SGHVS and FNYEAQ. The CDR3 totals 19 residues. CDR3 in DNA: TGTGCCAGCAGCCCGCTACAGGCGAACACTTTGCGGGACTACAATGAGCAGTTCTTC. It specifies CASSPLQANTLRDYNEQFF.

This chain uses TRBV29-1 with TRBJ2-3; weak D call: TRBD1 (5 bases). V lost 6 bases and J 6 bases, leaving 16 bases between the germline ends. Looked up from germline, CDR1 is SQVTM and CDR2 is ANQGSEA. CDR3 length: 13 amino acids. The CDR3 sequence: CSVPARDRDTQYF. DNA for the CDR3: TGCAGCGTCCCCGCCAGGGATCGTGATACGCAGTATTTT.

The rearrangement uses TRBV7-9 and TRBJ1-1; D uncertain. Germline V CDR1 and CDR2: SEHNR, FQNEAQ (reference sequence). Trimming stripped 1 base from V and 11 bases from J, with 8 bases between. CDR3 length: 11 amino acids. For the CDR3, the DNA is TGTGCCAGCAGCTTAGGTGAGCCGGCTTTCTTT. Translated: CASSLGEPAFF.

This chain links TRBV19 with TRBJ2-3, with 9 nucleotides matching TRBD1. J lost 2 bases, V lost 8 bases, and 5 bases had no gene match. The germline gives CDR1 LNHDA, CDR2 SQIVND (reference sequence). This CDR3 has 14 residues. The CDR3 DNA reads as TGTGCCAGTCGACAGGGGGGTGTCACAGATACGCAGTATTTT. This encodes CASRQGGVTDTQYF.

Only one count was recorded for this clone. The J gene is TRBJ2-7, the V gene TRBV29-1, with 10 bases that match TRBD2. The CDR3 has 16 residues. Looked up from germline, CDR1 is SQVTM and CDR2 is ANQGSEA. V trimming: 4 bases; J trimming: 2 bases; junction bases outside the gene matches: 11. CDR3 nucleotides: TGCAGCGTTGCAGGTCCTAGCGGGAGATCCCCCTACGAGCAGTACTTC. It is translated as CSVAGPSGRSPYEQYF.

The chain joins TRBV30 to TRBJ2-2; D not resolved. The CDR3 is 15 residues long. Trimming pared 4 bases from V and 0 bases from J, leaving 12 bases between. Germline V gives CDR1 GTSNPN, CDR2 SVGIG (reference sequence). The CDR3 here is CAWTGHSANTGELFF. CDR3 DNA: TGTGCCTGGACCGGGCACAGCGCGAACACCGGGGAGCTGTTTTTT.

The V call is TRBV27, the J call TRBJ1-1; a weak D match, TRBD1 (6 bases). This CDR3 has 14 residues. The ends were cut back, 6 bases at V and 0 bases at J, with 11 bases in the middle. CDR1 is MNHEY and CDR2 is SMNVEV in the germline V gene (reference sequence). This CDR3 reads CASRRQVMNTEAFF. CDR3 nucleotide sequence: TGTGCCAGCAGAAGACAGGTAATGAACACTGAAGCTTTCTTT.

CDR3 in DNA: TGCAGCGTCCACCTTGGGCGCGAAGGGGGGAATGAGCAGTTCTTC. It is translated as CSVHLGREGGNEQFF. The chain is built from TRBV29-1 and TRBJ2-1, with D tentatively TRBD1 or TRBD2 (6 bases each). V was shortened by 6 bases and J by 7 bases, with 22 bases between the two germline ends. Germline CDR1 and CDR2: SQVTM and ANQGSEA. The CDR3 is made up of 15 amino acids.

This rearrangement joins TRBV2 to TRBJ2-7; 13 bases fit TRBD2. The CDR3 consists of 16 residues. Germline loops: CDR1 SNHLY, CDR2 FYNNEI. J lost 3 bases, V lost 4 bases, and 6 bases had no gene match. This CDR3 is CASSATSGREFYEQYF. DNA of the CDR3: TGTGCCAGCAGTGCCACTAGCGGGAGGGAATTCTACGAGCAGTACTTC. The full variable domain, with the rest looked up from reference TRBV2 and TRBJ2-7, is EPEVTQTPSHQVTQMGQEVILRCVPISNHLYFYWYRQILGQKVEFLVSFYNNEISEKSEIFDDQFSVERPDGSNFTLKIRSTKLEDSAMYFCASSATSGREFYEQYFGPGTRLTVT.

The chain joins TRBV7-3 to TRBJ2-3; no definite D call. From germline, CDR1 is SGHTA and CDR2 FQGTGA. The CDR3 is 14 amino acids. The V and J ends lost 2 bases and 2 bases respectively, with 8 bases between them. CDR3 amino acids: CASSLEPATDTQYF. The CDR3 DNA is TGTGCCAGCAGCTTAGAACCTGCCACAGATACGCAGTATTTT.

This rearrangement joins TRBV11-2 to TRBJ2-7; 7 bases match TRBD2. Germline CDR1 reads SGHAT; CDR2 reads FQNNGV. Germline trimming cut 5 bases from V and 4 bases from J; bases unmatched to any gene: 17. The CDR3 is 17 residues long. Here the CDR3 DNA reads TGTGCCAGCAGCAACTTGCTCCTTAGCGGGCCATCTTACGAGCAGTACTTC. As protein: CASSNLLLSGPSYEQYF. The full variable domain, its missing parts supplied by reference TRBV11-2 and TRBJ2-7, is EAGVAQSPRYKIIEKRQSVAFWCNPISGHATLYWYQQILGQGPKLLIQFQNNGVVDDSQLPKDRFSAERLKGVDSTLKIQPAKLEDSAVYLCASSNLLLSGPSYEQYFGPGTRLTVT.

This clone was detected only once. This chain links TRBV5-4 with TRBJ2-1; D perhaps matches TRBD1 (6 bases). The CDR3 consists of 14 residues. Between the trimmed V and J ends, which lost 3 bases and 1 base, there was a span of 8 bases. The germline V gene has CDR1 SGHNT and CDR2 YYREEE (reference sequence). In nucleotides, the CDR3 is TGTGCCAGCAGCTCGGACAGATCCTACAATGAGCAGTTCTTC. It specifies CASSSDRSYNEQFF.

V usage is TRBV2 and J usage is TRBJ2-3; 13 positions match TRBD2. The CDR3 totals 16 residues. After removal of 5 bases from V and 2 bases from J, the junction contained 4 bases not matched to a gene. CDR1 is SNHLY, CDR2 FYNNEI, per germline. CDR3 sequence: CASSSTSGRITDTQYF. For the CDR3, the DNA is TGTGCCAGCAGTTCGACTAGCGGGAGGATCACAGATACGCAGTATTTT.

CDR3 sequence reads: CASSGLAGESEQFF. The CDR3 DNA is TGTGCCAGCAGTGGACTAGCGGGAGAGAGTGAGCAGTTCTTC. The J gene is TRBJ2-1, the V gene TRBV5-6, with 13 bases lining up with TRBD2. The ends lost 5 bases at V and 9 bases at J; junction bases unmatched: 5. The CDR3 sequence is 14 residues long. CDR1 is SGHDT, CDR2 YYEEEE, per germline.

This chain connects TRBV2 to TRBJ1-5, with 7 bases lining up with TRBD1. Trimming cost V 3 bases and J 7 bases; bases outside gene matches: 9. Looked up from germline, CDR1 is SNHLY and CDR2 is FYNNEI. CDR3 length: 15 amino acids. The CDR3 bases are TGTGCCAGCAGTGAGACAGGGACCTTAGGGCAGCCCCAGCATTTT. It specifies CASSETGTLGQPQHF.

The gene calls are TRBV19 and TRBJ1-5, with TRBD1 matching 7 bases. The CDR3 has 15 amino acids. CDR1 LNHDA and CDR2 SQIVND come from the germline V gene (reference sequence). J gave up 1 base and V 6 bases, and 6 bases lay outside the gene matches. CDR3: CASSGDSASNQPQHF. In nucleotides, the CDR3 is TGTGCCAGTAGCGGGGACAGCGCAAGCAATCAGCCCCAGCATTTT.

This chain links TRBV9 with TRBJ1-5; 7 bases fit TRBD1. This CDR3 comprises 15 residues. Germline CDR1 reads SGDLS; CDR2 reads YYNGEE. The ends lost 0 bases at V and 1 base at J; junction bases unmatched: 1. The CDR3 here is CASSVEGQSNQPQHF. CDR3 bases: TGTGCCAGCAGCGTAGAGGGACAGAGCAATCAGCCCCAGCATTTT. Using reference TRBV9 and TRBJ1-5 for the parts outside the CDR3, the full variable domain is DSGVTQTPKHLITATGQRVTLRCSPRSGDLSVYWYQQSLDQGLQFLIQYYNGEERAKGNILERFSAQQFPDLHSELNLSSLELGDSALYFCASSVEGQSNQPQHFGDGTRLSIL.

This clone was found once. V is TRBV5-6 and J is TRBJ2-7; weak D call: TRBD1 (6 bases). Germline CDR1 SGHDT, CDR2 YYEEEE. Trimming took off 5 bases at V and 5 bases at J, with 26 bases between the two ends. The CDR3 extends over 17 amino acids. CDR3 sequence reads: CASSSLRSEYREDEQYF. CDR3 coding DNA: TGTGCCAGCAGTTCATTGCGTTCAGAATACAGGGAAGACGAGCAGTACTTC.

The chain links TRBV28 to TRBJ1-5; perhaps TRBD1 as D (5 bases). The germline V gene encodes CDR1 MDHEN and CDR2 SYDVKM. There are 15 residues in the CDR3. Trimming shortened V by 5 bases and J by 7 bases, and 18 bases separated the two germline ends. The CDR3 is CASSRGPDRGQPQHF. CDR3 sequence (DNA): TGTGCCAGCAGTCGGGGCCCAGATCGGGGGCAGCCCCAGCATTTT.

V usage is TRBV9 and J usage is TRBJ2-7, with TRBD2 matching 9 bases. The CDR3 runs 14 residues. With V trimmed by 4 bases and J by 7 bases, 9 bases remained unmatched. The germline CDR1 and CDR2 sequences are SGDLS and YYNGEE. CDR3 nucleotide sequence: TGTGCCAGCAGCTTGGGGACTAGCTCCAAAGAGCAGTACTTC. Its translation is CASSLGTSSKEQYF.

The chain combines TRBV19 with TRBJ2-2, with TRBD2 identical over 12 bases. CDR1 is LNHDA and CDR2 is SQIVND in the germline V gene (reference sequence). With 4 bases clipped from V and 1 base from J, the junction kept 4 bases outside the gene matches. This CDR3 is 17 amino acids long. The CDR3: CASSTGLAGLNTGELFF. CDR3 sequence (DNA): TGTGCCAGTAGTACGGGACTAGCGGGCTTGAACACCGGGGAGCTGTTTTTT.

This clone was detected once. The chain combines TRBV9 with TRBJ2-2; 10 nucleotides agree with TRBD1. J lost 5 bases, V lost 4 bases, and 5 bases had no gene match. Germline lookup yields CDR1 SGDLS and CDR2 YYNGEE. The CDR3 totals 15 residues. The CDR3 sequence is CASSFGTGVTGELFF. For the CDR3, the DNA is TGTGCCAGCAGCTTCGGGACAGGGGTAACCGGGGAGCTGTTTTTT.

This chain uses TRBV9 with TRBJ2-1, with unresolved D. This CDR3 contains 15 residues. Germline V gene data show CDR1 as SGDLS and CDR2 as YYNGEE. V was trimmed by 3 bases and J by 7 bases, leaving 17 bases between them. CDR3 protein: CASSAPGWDLNEQFF. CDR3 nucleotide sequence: TGTGCCAGCAGCGCCCCGGGTTGGGATCTGAATGAGCAGTTCTTC.

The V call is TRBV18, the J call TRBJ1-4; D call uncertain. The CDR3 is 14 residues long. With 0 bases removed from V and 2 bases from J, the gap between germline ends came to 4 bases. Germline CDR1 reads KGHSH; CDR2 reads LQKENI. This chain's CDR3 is CASSPPSTNEKLFF. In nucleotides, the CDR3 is TGTGCCAGCTCACCACCTTCCACTAATGAAAAACTGTTTTTT.

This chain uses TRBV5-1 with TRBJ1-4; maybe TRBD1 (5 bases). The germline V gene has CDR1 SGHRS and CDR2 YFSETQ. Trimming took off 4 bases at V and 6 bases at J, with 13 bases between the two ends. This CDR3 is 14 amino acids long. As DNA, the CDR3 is TGCGCCAGCAGCGTCCGGGACGGTGATGAAAAACTGTTTTTT. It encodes CASSVRDGDEKLFF.

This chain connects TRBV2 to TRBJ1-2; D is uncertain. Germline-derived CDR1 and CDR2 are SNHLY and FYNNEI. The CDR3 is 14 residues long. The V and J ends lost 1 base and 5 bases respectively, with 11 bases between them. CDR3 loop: CASSEDTVGYGYTF. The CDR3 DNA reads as TGTGCCAGCAGTGAAGACACGGTGGGGTATGGCTACACCTTC.